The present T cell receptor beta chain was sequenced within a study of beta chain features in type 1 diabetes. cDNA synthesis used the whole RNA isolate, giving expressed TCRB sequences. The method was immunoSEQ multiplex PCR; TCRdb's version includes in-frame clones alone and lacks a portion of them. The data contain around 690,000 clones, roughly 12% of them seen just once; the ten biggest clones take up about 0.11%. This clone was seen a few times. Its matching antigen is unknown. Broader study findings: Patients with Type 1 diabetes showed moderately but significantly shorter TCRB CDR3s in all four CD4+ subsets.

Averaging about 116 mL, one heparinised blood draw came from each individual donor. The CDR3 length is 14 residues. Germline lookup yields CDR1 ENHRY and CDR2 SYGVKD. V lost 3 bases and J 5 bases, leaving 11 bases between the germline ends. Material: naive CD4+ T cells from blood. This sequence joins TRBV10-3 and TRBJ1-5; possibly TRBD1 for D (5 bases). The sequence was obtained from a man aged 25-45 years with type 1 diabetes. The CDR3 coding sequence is TGTGCCATCAGTGAAGGCAGGGTCGATCAGCCCCAGCATTTT. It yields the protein CAISEGRVDQPQHF.